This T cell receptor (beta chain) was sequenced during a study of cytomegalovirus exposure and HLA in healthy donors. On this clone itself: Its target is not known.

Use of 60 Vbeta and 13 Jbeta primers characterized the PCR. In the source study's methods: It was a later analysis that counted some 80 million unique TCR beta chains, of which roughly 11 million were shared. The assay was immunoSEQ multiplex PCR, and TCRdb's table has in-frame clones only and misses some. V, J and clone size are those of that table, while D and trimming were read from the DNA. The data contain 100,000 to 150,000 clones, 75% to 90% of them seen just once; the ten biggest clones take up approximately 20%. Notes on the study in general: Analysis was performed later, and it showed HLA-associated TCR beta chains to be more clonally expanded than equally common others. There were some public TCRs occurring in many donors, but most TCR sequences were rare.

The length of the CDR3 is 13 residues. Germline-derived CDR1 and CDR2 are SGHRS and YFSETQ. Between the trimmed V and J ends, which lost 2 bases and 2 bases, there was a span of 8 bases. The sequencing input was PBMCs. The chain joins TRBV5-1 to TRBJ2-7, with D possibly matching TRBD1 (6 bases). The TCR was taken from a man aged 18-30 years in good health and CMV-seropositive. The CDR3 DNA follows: TGCGCCAGCAGCTTTGACAGGACCTACGAGCAGTACTTC. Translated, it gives CASSFDRTYEQYF.